This T cell receptor beta chain emerged from a study of blood T cell repertoires in COVID-19. As for the study in general: Donors in the United States, Italy and Spain gave samples during acute or convalescent COVID-19. In each case, the material was cDNA or gDNA derived from T cells, B-cell-depleted T cells, or PBMCs.

The CDR3 length is 14 residues. Germline CDR1 reads SGDLS; CDR2 reads YYNGEE. The V and J ends lost 1 base and 1 base respectively, with 7 bases between them. Original data processing: Cell counts per sample came from amplifying reference gene primers. Profiling relied on immunoSEQ multiplex PCR, and the TCRdb table lists in-frame clones only, not all of them. Clone size and V and J calls were adopted from that table, with D and trimming inferred from the DNA. The repertoire holds more than 45,000 clones, approximately 90% seen once, with around 1.5% in the top ten. The receptor comes from a man aged 55 to 69 with acute or convalescent COVID-19. This chain uses TRBV9 with TRBJ2-3; TRBD1 might be the D (6 bases). Sequencing was performed on peripheral blood. The DNA of the CDR3 is TGTGCCAGCAGCGTATGGGGGCGCACAGATACGCAGTATTTT. Protein: CASSVWGRTDTQYF.